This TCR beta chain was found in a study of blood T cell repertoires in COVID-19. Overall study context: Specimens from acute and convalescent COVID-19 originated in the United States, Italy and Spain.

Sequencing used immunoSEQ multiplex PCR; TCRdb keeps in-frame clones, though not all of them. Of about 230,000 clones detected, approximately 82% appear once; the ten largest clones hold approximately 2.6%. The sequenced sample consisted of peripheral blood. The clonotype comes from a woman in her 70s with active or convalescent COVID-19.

This CDR3 reads CASHLQGGTEAFF. DNA of the CDR3: TGTGCCAGTCACCTCCAGGGAGGGACTGAAGCTTTCTTT. The chain combines TRBV19 with TRBJ1-1; weak D call: TRBD1 (5 bases). This CDR3 has 13 amino acids. V shed 8 bases and J shed 5 bases, with 15 bases lying between them. Germline CDR1 LNHDA, CDR2 SQIVND (reference sequence). The variable domain in full, with the rest retrieved from reference TRBV19 and TRBJ1-1, is DGGITQSPKYLFRKEGQNVTLSCEQNLNHDAMYWYRQDPGQGLRLIYYSQIVNDFQKGDIAEGYSVSREKKESFPLTVTSAQKNPTAFYLCASHLQGGTEAFFGQGTRLTVV.